This TCR beta chain was sequenced for a study of blood T cell repertoires in COVID-19. Whole-study context: Acute and convalescent COVID-19 specimens originated in the United States, Italy and Spain. Sources were T cells, B-cell-depleted T cells, or PBMCs; the material itself was cDNA or gDNA.

This clone was found a few times. The authors' processing: How many nucleated cells were present was estimated from reference gene primer amplification. Profiling relied on immunoSEQ multiplex PCR, and the TCRdb table lists in-frame clones only, not all of them. That table gives V, J and clone size, and the DNA gave D and trimming. The table lists roughly 230,000 clones, about four fifths of them singletons, with 4% to 5.5% in the top ten. V shed 4 bases and J shed 7 bases, with 18 bases lying between them. The germline gives CDR1 SGHNT, CDR2 YYREEE (reference sequence). The CDR3 covers 14 residues. The chain combines TRBV5-4 with TRBJ2-7; D may be TRBD2 (6 bases). Sequencing was done on a sample of peripheral blood. This TCR derives from a man aged 50 to 60 with active or convalescent COVID-19. The CDR3 bases are TGTGCCAGCAGCCGCGGGACTCCCCCGCAGGAGCAGTACTTC. The encoded protein is CASSRGTPPQEQYF.